This T cell receptor (beta chain) was sequenced for a study of graft-versus-host responses after intestinal transplantation. Study results and caveats: In recipient marrow, GvH clones were found, and some appeared first in ileum or blood. High graft-versus-host to host-versus-graft T cell clonal ratios marked allografts of patients with graft-donor macrochimerism.

This CDR3 is 13 amino acids long. Between the trimmed V and J ends, which lost 0 bases and 2 bases, there was a span of 4 bases. CDR1 and CDR2 (germline): MNHEY, SVGAGI. As concerns this clone: Its target is unknown.

Assay: immunoSEQ multiplex PCR; the TCRdb copy retains only in-frame clones and omits some. This sample yields around 100,000 clones, of which about 90% are seen a single time; 0.7% to 0.9% belongs to the top ten. This clonotype was sampled from a human donor who received an intestinal transplant. The chain links TRBV6-5 to TRBJ1-2; D remains ambiguous. Here the sequenced sample was unstimulated CD4+ T cells sorted from spleen or lymph node cells, taken before intestinal transplant. The CDR3 sequence: CASSYSGNYGYTF. In nucleotides, the CDR3 is TGTGCCAGCAGTTACTCCGGAAACTATGGCTACACCTTC.